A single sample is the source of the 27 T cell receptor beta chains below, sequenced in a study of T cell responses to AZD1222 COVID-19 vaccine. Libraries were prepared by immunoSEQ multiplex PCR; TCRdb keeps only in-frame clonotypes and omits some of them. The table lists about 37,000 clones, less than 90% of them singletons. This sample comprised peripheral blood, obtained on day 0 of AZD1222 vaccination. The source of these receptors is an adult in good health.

The CDR3 bases are TGTGCCAGCAGCCCCGGCGAGGCCAACACCATATATTTT. Protein product: CASSPGEANTIYF. The gene calls are TRBV3-1 (or the pseudogene TRBV3-2) and TRBJ1-3; D is ambiguous. V lost 4 bases and J lost 7, with 11 bases in between. Germline assignment: CDR1 LGHDT and CDR2 YNNKEL (reference sequence). There are 13 residues in the CDR3.

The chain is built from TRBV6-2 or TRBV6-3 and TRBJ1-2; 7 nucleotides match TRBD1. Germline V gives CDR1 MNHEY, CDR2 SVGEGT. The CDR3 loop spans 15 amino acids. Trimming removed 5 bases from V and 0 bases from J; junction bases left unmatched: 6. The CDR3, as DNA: TGTGCCAGCAGTCAGCCCGGGACAGCTAACTATGGCTACACCTTC. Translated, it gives CASSQPGTANYGYTF.

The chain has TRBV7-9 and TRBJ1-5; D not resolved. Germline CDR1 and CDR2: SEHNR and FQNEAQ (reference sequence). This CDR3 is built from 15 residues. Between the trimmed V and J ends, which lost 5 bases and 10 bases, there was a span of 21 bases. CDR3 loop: CASSTDDIPRVPQHF. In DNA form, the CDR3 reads TGTGCCAGCAGCACCGACGACATTCCTAGGGTCCCCCAGCATTTT.

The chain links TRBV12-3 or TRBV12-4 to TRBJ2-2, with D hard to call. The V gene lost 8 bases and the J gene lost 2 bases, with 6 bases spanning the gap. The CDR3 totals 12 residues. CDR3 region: CASQLNTGELFF. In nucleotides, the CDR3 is TGTGCCAGCCAGCTCAACACCGGGGAGCTGTTTTTT.

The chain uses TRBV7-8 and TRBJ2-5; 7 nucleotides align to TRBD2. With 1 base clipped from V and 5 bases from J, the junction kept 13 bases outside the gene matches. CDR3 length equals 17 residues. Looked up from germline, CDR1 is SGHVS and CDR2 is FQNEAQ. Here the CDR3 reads CASSLGGASGPWETQYF. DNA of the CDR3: TGTGCCAGCAGCTTAGGGGGAGCTAGCGGTCCCTGGGAGACCCAGTACTTC.

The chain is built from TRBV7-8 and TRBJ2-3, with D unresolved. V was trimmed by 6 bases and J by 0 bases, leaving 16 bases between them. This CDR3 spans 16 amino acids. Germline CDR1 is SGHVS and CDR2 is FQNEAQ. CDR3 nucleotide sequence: TGTGCCAGCAGGTCGCTATTTTTTACTAGCACAGATACGCAGTATTTT. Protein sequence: CASRSLFFTSTDTQYF.

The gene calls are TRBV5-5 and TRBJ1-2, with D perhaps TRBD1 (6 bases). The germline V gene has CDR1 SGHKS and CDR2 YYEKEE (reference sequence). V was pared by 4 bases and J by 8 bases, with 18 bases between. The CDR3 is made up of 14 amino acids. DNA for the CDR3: TGTGCCAGCAGCCTATCACATACAGGGATCGGCTACACCTTC. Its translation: CASSLSHTGIGYTF.

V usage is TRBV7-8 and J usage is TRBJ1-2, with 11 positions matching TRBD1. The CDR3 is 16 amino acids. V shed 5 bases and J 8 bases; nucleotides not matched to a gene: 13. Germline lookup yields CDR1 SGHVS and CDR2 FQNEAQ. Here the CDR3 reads CASSLWPGQGVEGYTF. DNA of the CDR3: TGTGCCAGCAGCCTCTGGCCGGGACAGGGGGTGGAAGGCTACACCTTC.

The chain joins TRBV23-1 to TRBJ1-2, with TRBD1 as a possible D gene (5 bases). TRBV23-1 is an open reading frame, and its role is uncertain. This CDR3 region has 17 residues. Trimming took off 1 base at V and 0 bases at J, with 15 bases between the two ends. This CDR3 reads CASSQCGTLPSNYGYTF. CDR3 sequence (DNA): TGCGCCAGCAGTCAATGCGGGACTTTACCCTCTAACTATGGCTACACCTTC.

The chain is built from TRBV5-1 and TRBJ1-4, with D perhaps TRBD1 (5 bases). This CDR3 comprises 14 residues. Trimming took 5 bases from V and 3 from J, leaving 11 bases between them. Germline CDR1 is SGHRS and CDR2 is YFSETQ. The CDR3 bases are TGCGCCAGCAGTCAGGGTCTTTCTAATGAAAAACTGTTTTTT. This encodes CASSQGLSNEKLFF. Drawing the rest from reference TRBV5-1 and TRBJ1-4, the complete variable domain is KAGVTQTPRYLIKTRGQQVTLSCSPISGHRSVSWYQQTPGQGLQFLFEYFSETQRNKGNFPGRFSGRQFSNSRSEMNVSTLELGDSALYLCASSQGLSNEKLFFGSGTQLSVL.

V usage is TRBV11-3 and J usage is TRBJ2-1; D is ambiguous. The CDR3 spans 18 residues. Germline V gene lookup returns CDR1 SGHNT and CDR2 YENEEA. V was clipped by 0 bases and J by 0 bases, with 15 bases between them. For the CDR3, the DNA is TGTGCCAGCAGCTTAGATCAAAGTGGCAGTAGCTCCTACAATGAGCAGTTCTTC. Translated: CASSLDQSGSSSYNEQFF. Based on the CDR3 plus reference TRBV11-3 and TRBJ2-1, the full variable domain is EAGVVQSPRYKIIEKKQPVAFWCNPISGHNTLYWYLQNLGQGPELLIRYENEEAVDDSQLPKDRFSAERLKGVDSTLKIQPAELGDSAVYLCASSLDQSGSSSYNEQFFGPGTRLTVL.

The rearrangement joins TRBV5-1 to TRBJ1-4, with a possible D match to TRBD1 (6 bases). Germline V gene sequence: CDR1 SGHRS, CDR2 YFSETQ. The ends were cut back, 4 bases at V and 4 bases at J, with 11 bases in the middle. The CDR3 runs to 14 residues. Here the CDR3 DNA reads TGCGCCAGCAGCCCCAGGGGCCTTAATGAAAAACTGTTTTTT. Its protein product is CASSPRGLNEKLFF.

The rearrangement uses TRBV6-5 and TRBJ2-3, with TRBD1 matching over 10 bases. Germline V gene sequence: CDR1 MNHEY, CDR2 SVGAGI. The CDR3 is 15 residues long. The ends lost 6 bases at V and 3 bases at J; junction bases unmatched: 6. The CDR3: CASSRQGAPTDTQYF. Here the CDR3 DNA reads TGTGCCAGCAGCCGACAGGGGGCGCCGACAGATACGCAGTATTTT.

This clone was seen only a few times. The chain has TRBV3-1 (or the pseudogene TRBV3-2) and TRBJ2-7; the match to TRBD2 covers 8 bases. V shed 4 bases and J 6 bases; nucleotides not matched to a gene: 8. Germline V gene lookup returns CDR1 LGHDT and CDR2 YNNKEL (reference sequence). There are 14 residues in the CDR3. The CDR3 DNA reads TGTGCCAGCAGCCCCCCGGGACTAGATTTCGAGCAGTACTTC. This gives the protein CASSPPGLDFEQYF.

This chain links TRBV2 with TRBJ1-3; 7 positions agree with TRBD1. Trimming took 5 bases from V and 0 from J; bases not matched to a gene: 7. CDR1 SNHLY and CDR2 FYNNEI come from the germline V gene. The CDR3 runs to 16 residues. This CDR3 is CASSQKTGYSGNTIYF. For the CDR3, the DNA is TGTGCCAGCAGTCAGAAGACAGGGTACTCTGGAAACACCATATATTTT.

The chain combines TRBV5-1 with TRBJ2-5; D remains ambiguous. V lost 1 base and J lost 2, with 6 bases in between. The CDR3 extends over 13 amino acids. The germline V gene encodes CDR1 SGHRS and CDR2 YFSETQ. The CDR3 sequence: CASSLWQQETQYF. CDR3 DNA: TGCGCCAGCAGCTTGTGGCAGCAAGAGACCCAGTACTTC. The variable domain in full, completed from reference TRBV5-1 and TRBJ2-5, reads KAGVTQTPRYLIKTRGQQVTLSCSPISGHRSVSWYQQTPGQGLQFLFEYFSETQRNKGNFPGRFSGRQFSNSRSEMNVSTLELGDSALYLCASSLWQQETQYFGPGTRLLVL.

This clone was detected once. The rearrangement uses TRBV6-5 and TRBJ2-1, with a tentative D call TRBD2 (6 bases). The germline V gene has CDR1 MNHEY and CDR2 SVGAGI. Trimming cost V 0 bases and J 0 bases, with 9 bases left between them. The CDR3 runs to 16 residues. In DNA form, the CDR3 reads TGTGCCAGCAGTTACTCAACCGGGGGCTCCTACAATGAGCAGTTCTTC. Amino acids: CASSYSTGGSYNEQFF.

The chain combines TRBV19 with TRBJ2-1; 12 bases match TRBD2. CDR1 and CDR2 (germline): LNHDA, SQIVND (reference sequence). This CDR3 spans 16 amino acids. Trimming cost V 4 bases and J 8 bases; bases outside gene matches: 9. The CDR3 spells CASSSRSSGRGDEQFF. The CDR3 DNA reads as TGTGCCAGTAGTAGCCGATCTAGCGGGAGGGGGGATGAGCAGTTCTTC.

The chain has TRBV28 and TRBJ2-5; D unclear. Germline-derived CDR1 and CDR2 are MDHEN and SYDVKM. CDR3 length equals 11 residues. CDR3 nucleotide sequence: TGTGCTTGTTCCGCGAGAGAGACCCAGTACTTC. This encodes CACSARETQYF.

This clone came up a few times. The CDR3 bases are TGTGCCACCCGTTCCGGAACAGGGCGGACCGGGGAGCTGTTTTTT. Encoded protein: CATRSGTGRTGELFF. The V call is TRBV28, the J call TRBJ2-2; possible D gene TRBD1, 6 bases. With 10 bases removed from V and 5 bases from J, the gap between germline ends came to 20 bases. CDR1 and CDR2 from the germline V gene are MDHEN and SYDVKM. The CDR3 runs 15 residues.

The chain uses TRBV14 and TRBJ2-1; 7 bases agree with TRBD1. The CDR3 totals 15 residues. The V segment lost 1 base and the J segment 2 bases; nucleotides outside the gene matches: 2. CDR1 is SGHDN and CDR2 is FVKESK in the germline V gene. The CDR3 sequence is CASSQATGAYNEQFF. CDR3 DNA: TGTGCCAGCAGCCAAGCTACAGGGGCCTACAATGAGCAGTTCTTC.

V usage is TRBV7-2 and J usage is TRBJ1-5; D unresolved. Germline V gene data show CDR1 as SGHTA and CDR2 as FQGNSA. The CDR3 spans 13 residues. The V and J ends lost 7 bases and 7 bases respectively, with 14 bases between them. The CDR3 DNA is TGTGCCAGCACCCCTTCGGGGAACCAGCCCCAGCATTTT. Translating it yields CASTPSGNQPQHF.

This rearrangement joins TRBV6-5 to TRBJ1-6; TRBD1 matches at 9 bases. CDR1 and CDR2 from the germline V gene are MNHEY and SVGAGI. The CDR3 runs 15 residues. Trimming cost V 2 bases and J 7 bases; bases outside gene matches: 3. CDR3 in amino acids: CASSYTGGDNSPLHF. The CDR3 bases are TGTGCCAGCAGTTACACAGGGGGCGACAATTCACCCCTCCACTTT.

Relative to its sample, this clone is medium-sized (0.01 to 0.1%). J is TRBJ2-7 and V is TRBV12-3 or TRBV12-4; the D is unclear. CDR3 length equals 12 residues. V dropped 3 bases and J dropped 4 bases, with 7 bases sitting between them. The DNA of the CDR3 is TGTGCCAGCAGTTTGCTTCTGTACGAGCAGTACTTC. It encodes CASSLLLYEQYF.

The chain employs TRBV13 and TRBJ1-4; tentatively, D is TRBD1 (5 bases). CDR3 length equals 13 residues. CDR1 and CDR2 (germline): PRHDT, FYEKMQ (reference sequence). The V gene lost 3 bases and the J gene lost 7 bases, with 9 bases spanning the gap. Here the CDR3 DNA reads TGTGCCAGCAGCTTCAATGGGGGTGAAAAACTGTTTTTT. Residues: CASSFNGGEKLFF.

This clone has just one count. The CDR3 DNA sequence: TGCGCCAGCAGCTTCGGGGGTTACAATGAGCAGTTCTTC. Amino acid sequence: CASSFGGYNEQFF. The V call is TRBV5-1, the J call TRBJ2-1; D perhaps matches TRBD2 (6 bases). This CDR3 is built from 13 residues. Deletions cut 2 bases from V and 4 bases from J, with 7 bases between. Germline CDR1 and CDR2: SGHRS and YFSETQ.

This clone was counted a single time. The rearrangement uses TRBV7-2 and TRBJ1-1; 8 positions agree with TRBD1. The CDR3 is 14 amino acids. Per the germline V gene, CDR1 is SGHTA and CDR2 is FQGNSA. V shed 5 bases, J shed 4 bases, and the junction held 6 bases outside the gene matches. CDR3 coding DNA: TGTGCCAGCAGCCTAAACAGGGGGGTCACTGAAGCTTTCTTT. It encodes CASSLNRGVTEAFF.